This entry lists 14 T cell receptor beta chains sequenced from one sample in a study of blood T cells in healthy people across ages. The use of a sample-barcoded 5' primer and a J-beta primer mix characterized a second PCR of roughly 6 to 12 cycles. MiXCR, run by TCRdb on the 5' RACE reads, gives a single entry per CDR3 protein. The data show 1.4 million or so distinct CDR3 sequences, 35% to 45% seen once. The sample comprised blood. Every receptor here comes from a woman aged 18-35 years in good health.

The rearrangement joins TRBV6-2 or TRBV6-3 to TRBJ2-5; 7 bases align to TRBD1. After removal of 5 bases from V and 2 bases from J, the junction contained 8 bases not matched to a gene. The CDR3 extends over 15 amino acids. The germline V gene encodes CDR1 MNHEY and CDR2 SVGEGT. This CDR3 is CASSPRDSLQETQYF. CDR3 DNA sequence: TGTGCCAGCAGTCCCCGGGACAGCCTGCAAGAGACCCAGTACTTC.

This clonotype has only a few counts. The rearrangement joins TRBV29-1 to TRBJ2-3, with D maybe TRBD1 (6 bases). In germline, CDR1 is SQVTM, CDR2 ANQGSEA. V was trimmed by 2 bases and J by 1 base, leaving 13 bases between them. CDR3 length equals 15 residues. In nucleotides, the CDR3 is TGCAGCGTTGAATCTGGGGGCATAGGCACAGATACGCAGTATTTT. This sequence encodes CSVESGGIGTDTQYF.

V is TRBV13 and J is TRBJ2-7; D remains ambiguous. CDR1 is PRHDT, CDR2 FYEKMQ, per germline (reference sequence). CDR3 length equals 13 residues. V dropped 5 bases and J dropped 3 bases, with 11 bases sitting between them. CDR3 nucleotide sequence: TGTGCCAGCAGCGTAGTTGCCGGCTACGAGCAGTACTTC. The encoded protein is CASSVVAGYEQYF.

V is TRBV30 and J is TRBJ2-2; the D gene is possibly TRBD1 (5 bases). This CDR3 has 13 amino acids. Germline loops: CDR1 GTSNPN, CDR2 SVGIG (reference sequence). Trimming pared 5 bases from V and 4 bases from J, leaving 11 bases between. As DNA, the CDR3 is TGTGCCTGGGAGACAGAGTTCACCGGGGAGCTGTTTTTT. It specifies CAWETEFTGELFF.

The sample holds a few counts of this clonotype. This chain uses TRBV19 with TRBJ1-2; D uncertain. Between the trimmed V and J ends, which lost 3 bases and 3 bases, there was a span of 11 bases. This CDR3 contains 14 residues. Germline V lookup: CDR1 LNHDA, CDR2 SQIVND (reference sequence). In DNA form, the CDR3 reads TGTGCCAGTAGTATCGTTGGACGGGACTATGGCTACACCTTC. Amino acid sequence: CASSIVGRDYGYTF.

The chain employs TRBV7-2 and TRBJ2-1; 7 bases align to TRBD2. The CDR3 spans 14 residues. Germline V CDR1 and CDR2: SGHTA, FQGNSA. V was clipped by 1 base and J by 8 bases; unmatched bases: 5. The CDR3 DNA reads TGTGCCAGCAGCTTAGGAGTGCGGGAGTATGAGCAGTTCTTC. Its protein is CASSLGVREYEQFF.

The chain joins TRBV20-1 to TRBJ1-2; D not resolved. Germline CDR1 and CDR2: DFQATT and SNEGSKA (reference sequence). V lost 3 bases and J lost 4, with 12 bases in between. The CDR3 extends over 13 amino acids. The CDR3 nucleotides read TGCAGTGCTAGCCCAGATGCCGGCTATGGCTACACCTTC. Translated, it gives CSASPDAGYGYTF.

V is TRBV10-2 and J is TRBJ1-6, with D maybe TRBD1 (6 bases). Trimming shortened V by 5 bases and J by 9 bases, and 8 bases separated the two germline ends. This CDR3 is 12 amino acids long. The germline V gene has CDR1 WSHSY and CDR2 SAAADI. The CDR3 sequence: CASSRTVSPLHF. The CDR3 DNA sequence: TGCGCCAGCAGTCGGACAGTTTCACCCCTCCACTTT.

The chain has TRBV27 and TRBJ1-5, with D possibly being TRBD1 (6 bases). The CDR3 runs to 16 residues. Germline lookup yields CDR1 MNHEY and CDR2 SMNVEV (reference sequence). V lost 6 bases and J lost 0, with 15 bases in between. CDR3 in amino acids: CASRSRQAHSNQPQHF. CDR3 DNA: TGTGCCAGCAGATCCAGACAGGCTCATAGCAATCAGCCCCAGCATTTT.

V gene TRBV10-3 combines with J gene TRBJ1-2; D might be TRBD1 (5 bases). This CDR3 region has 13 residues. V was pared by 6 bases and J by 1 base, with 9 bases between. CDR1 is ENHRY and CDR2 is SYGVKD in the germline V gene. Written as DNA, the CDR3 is TGTGCCATCAGGGACAACGGTAACTATGGCTACACCTTC. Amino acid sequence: CAIRDNGNYGYTF.

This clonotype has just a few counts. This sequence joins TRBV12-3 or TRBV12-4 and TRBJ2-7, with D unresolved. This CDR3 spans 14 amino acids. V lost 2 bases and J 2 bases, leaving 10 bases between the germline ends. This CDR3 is CASSLSDVAYEQYF. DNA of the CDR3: TGTGCCAGCAGTTTAAGCGACGTTGCCTACGAGCAGTACTTC.

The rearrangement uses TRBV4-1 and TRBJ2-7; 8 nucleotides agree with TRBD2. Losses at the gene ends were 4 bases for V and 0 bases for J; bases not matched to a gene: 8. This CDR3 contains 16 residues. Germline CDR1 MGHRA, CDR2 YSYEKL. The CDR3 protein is CASSPGGASSSYEQYF. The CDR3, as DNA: TGCGCCAGCAGCCCGGGGGGGGCTTCGAGCTCCTACGAGCAGTACTTC.

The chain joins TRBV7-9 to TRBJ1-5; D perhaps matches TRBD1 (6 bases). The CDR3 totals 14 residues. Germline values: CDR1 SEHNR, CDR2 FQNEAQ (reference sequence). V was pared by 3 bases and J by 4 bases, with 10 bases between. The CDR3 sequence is CASSLGTNNQPQHF. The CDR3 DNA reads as TGTGCCAGCAGCTTGGGGACAAATAATCAGCCCCAGCATTTT.

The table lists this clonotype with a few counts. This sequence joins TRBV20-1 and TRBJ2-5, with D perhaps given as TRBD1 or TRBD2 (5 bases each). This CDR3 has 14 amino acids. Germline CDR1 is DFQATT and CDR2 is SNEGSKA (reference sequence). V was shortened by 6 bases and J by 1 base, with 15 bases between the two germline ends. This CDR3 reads CSARRGAAQETQYF. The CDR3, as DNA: TGCAGTGCCAGAAGGGGAGCGGCCCAAGAGACCCAGTACTTC.